Shown below are 21 T cell receptor beta chains from a single sample sequenced in a study of blood T cell repertoires in COVID-19. Assay: immunoSEQ multiplex PCR; the TCRdb copy retains only in-frame clones and omits some. This sample has over 200,000 clones, with about 86% found just once. Sequenced sample: peripheral blood. These receptor sequences come from a woman aged 45 to 65 with acute or convalescent COVID-19.

The chain couples TRBV19 to TRBJ2-1; 12 positions match TRBD2. The CDR3 is 15 residues long. Trimming took 7 bases from V and 4 from J; bases not matched to a gene: 5. CDR1 is LNHDA, CDR2 SQIVND, per germline (reference sequence). In DNA, the CDR3 is TGTGCCAGTACCCAGGGACTAGCGGGTTACAATGAGCAGTTCTTC. Translation gives CASTQGLAGYNEQFF. Together with reference TRBV19 and TRBJ2-1, the CDR3 gives the full variable domain: DGGITQSPKYLFRKEGQNVTLSCEQNLNHDAMYWYRQDPGQGLRLIYYSQIVNDFQKGDIAEGYSVSREKKESFPLTVTSAQKNPTAFYLCASTQGLAGYNEQFFGPGTRLTVL.

The chain uses TRBV5-1 and TRBJ2-2; 9 bases are shared with TRBD2. The J segment lost 5 bases and the V segment lost 3 bases, leaving 17 bases of the junction unmatched. Germline loops: CDR1 SGHRS, CDR2 YFSETQ. This CDR3 region has 19 residues. CDR3 DNA: TGCGCCAGCAGCTCCCCGCCAGGAGCGGCTAGCGGGACGACCGGGGAGCTGTTTTTT. This encodes CASSSPPGAASGTTGELFF.

J is TRBJ2-3 and V is TRBV7-9; TRBD2 agrees at 7 bases. The CDR3 spans 13 residues. The V gene's germline CDR1 is SEHNR and CDR2 FQNEAQ (reference sequence). J was trimmed by 14 bases and V by 2 bases; bases with no gene match: 10. The CDR3 nucleotides read TGTGCCAGCAGCTTATCATCGGAGCGGGAACGGTATTTT. Protein product: CASSLSSERERYF.

This chain connects TRBV7-6 to TRBJ1-5, with D unclear. The CDR3 is 16 residues long. Deletions cut 1 base from V and 2 bases from J, with 12 bases between. The germline V gene encodes CDR1 SGHVS and CDR2 FNYEAQ. CDR3 protein: CASSLEAGFGNQPQHF. The CDR3 nucleotides read TGTGCCAGCAGCTTAGAGGCGGGTTTTGGCAATCAGCCCCAGCATTTT.

This sequence joins TRBV28 and TRBJ1-1, with a tentative D call TRBD1 (6 bases). The V end was cut by 1 base, the J end by 5 bases, with 11 bases between. This CDR3 spans 14 amino acids. Germline V gene data show CDR1 as MDHEN and CDR2 as SYDVKM. This chain's CDR3 is CASSLSRGTTEAFF. The CDR3 coding sequence is TGTGCCAGCAGTTTATCCAGGGGTACTACTGAAGCTTTCTTT.

The chain links TRBV4-1 to TRBJ2-3, with TRBD2 identical over 7 bases. Trimming at V came to 2 bases and at J to 5 bases, leaving 13 bases not matched to a gene. CDR1 is MGHRA, CDR2 YSYEKL, per germline. This CDR3 region has 17 residues. The CDR3 DNA follows: TGCGCCAGCAGCCAACCCGGCCGGGCGGGAGCAGAAGATACGCAGTATTTT. Translating gives CASSQPGRAGAEDTQYF.

This clone was counted only a few times. This chain uses TRBV2 with TRBJ1-5; 8 bases are shared with TRBD1. Germline loops: CDR1 SNHLY, CDR2 FYNNEI. The CDR3 has 15 amino acids. V dropped 5 bases and J dropped 11; count of bases not matched to a gene: 14. The CDR3, as DNA: TGTGCCAGCAGTAAGGACAGGGTGGAACCAGGGGCCCAGCATTTT. Translated: CASSKDRVEPGAQHF.

The chain has TRBV6-5 and TRBJ1-4, with unresolved D. V was clipped by 6 bases and J by 7 bases, with 12 bases between them. Germline CDR1 and CDR2: MNHEY and SVGAGI. The CDR3 runs 13 residues. DNA of the CDR3: TGTGCCAGCAGGGAGGGCCCGGGTGAAAAACTGTTTTTT. Translation gives CASREGPGEKLFF.

CDR3 residues: CASRDRTGDDEQYF. DNA for the CDR3: TGTGCCAGCAGGGACCGGACAGGGGATGACGAGCAGTACTTC. This chain connects TRBV2 to TRBJ2-7; TRBD1 aligns across 9 bases. CDR3 length: 14 amino acids. The trim removed 6 bases at V and 5 bases at J, leaving 8 bases unmatched. Germline V gene lookup returns CDR1 SNHLY and CDR2 FYNNEI.

The J gene is TRBJ2-2, the V gene TRBV24-1, with 7 nucleotides matching TRBD2. The CDR3 runs 15 residues. Germline V gene data show CDR1 as KGHDR and CDR2 as SFDVKD. Losses at the gene ends were 0 bases for V and 6 bases for J; bases not matched to a gene: 3. In nucleotides, the CDR3 is TGTGCCACCAGTGATTTGGGCGGGAGCGCCGGGGAGCTGTTTTTT. It codes for CATSDLGGSAGELFF.

This clone was seen a single time. The gene calls are TRBV11-3 and TRBJ2-1, with D tentatively TRBD1 (5 bases). Trimming stripped 0 bases from V and 9 bases from J, with 21 bases between. Per germline, CDR1 SGHNT and CDR2 YENEEA. This CDR3 has 17 residues. The CDR3 DNA reads TGTGCCAGCAGCTTAGATCACCGCCAGGGCGTTATTAGTGAGCAGTTCTTC. Translated, it gives CASSLDHRQGVISEQFF.

This clone was seen once. The rearrangement links TRBV5-1 to TRBJ2-3; 9 positions match TRBD2. The V and J ends lost 3 bases and 0 bases, in that order; junction bases with no gene match: 2. Germline V gene lookup returns CDR1 SGHRS and CDR2 YFSETQ. This CDR3 comprises 15 residues. The CDR3 region has the DNA TGCGCCAGCAGCTCCCTAGCGGGGAGCACAGATACGCAGTATTTT. Translation gives CASSSLAGSTDTQYF.

This clone was found a few times. CDR3 sequence reads: CASRQGYEQYF. In DNA, the CDR3 is TGTGCCAGCAGGCAGGGCTACGAGCAGTACTTC. The chain employs TRBV12-3 or TRBV12-4 and TRBJ2-7, with a tentative D call TRBD1 (5 bases). The CDR3 loop spans 11 amino acids. V shed 6 bases and J shed 3 bases, with 6 bases lying between them.

The table lists this clone with many counts. The rearrangement joins TRBV5-1 to TRBJ2-6; no definite D call. CDR1 and CDR2 from the germline V gene are SGHRS and YFSETQ. This CDR3 comprises 14 residues. V was shortened by 4 bases and J by 0 bases, with 5 bases between the two germline ends. CDR3 sequence reads: CASSVYSGANVLTF. CDR3 DNA: TGCGCCAGCAGCGTCTACTCTGGGGCCAACGTCCTGACTTTC.

The chain combines TRBV4-1 with TRBJ2-4; 10 bases match TRBD2. The germline V gene has CDR1 MGHRA and CDR2 YSYEKL. Trimming removed 0 bases from V and 8 bases from J; junction bases left unmatched: 16. This CDR3 comprises 19 residues. The CDR3 is CASSQDWLAGVGSGDIQYF. The DNA for the CDR3 is TGCGCCAGCAGCCAAGATTGGCTAGCGGGAGTTGGATCGGGGGACATTCAGTACTTC.

CDR3 DNA sequence: TGTGCCAGCAGCAGACAGACTGGAAACACCATATATTTT. Protein: CASSRQTGNTIYF. V usage is TRBV28 and J usage is TRBJ1-3; a possible D gene is TRBD1 (5 bases). CDR1 is MDHEN, CDR2 SYDVKM, per germline. The CDR3 is made up of 13 amino acids. The V end lost 6 bases, the J end lost 2 bases, and 8 bases lay between the germline ends.

This chain connects TRBV5-1 to TRBJ1-4; 8 bases fit TRBD1. This CDR3 comprises 16 residues. Germline V gene lookup returns CDR1 SGHRS and CDR2 YFSETQ. V lost 4 bases and J lost 4; bases outside the gene matches: 9. The CDR3 region is CASSGGQTGVNEKLFF. Written as DNA, the CDR3 is TGCGCCAGCAGCGGGGGACAGACAGGGGTTAATGAAAAACTGTTTTTT.

The chain recombines TRBV6-5 with TRBJ1-1, with 11 bases that match TRBD1. After removal of 4 bases from V and 1 base from J, the junction contained 5 bases not matched to a gene. CDR1 is MNHEY and CDR2 is SVGAGI in the germline V gene. The length of the CDR3 is 16 residues. CDR3 sequence (DNA): TGTGCCAGCAGTTCCCGGGACAGGGGGAAGAACACTGAAGCTTTCTTT. It codes for CASSSRDRGKNTEAFF.

The V and J genes are TRBV3-1 (or the pseudogene TRBV3-2) and TRBJ2-5; TRBD2 matches at 12 bases. The germline V gene encodes CDR1 LGHDT and CDR2 YNNKEL (reference sequence). Trimming cost V 3 bases and J 6 bases; bases outside gene matches: 14. The CDR3 is made up of 18 amino acids. CDR3 sequence (DNA): TGTGCCAGCAGCCAGACTAGCGGGAGAGGGTGGGGCAAAAAGACCCAGTACTTC. The encoded protein is CASSQTSGRGWGKKTQYF.

This sequence joins TRBV12-3 or TRBV12-4 and TRBJ2-2; D is ambiguous. V was cut by 5 bases and J by 4 bases, with 5 bases left in between. The CDR3 is made up of 12 amino acids. The CDR3, as DNA: TGTGCCAGCAGTGGGCCCACCGGGGAGCTGTTTTTT. It translates to CASSGPTGELFF.

The chain couples TRBV7-8 to TRBJ2-1; weak D call: TRBD1 (5 bases). Germline CDR1 reads SGHVS; CDR2 reads FQNEAQ. This CDR3 is built from 16 residues. Between the trimmed V and J ends, which lost 5 bases and 0 bases, there was a span of 14 bases. This CDR3 reads CASSGKGPFSYNEQFF. For the CDR3, the DNA is TGTGCCAGCAGCGGCAAGGGGCCCTTCTCCTACAATGAGCAGTTCTTC.